Below are 10 T cell receptor beta chains sequenced from a single sample in a study of CD8+CD57+ T cells in acquired aplastic anemia. The template for TCR beta VDJ and CDR3 sequence profiling was genomic DNA. TCRdb re-analysed the reads in MiXCR, keeping a single row per CDR3 protein. The sample holds a few hundred thousand distinct CDR3 sequences, 30% to 40% seen once. Sequencing was carried out using sorted CD4+, CD8+, or CD8+CD57+ T cells (not recorded which) from PBMCs. The receptors here all came from a human donor in good health, serving as a control.

The chain is built from TRBV19 and TRBJ2-2, with 8 bases aligning to TRBD1. V lost 11 bases to trimming and J lost 0 bases; unmatched junction nucleotides: 5. Germline V gene lookup returns CDR1 LNHDA and CDR2 SQIVND (reference sequence). There are 14 residues in the CDR3. The CDR3 nucleotides read TGTGCCTCTCCGGGACAGGCGAACACCGGGGAGCTGTTTTTT. Translating gives CASPGQANTGELFF.

The table lists this clonotype with many counts. This chain uses TRBV7-9 with TRBJ1-1; a possible D gene is TRBD1 (5 bases). Trimming removed 1 base at V and 8 bases at J, with 14 bases between. This CDR3 has 14 residues. The germline V gene has CDR1 SEHNR and CDR2 FQNEAQ (reference sequence). CDR3 nucleotides: TGTGCCAGCAGCTTAGTTTGGGCGGGGGAAGAAGCTTTCTTT. Translating it yields CASSLVWAGEEAFF.

This clonotype was observed many times. The chain couples TRBV11-3 to TRBJ2-7, with TRBD2 identical over 12 bases. This CDR3 is 17 amino acids long. Trimming at V came to 0 bases and at J to 3 bases, leaving 6 bases not matched to a gene. CDR1 and CDR2 from the germline V gene are SGHNT and YENEEA. The chain's CDR3 is CASSLDGLAGSRYEQYF. DNA for the CDR3: TGTGCCAGCAGCTTAGACGGACTAGCGGGATCTCGCTACGAGCAGTACTTC.

In DNA, the CDR3 is TGTGCCAGCTCACCCGGCGCGATGGGGAACACTGAAGCTTTCTTT. Amino acids: CASSPGAMGNTEAFF. The V call is TRBV18, the J call TRBJ1-1; D is undetermined. V lost 3 bases and J 1 base, leaving 12 bases between the germline ends. Germline lookup yields CDR1 KGHSH and CDR2 LQKENI. The CDR3 loop spans 15 amino acids.

The rearrangement uses TRBV25-1 and TRBJ2-7, with a weak D call TRBD1 (6 bases). CDR1 is MGHDK and CDR2 is SYGVNS in the germline V gene. V gave up 3 bases and J gave up 2 bases, with 17 bases separating them. The CDR3 length is 16 residues. The CDR3 DNA is TGTGCCAGCAGTGATTCCAACAGGGTCGACCCCTACGAGCAGTACTTC. Encoded protein: CASSDSNRVDPYEQYF.

The genes are TRBV30 and TRBJ1-6, with D hard to call. Germline lookup yields CDR1 GTSNPN and CDR2 SVGIG (reference sequence). V lost 2 bases, J lost 8 bases, and 7 bases lay in between. This CDR3 is 12 amino acids long. CDR3 loop: CAWSRSYSPLHF. Written as DNA, the CDR3 is TGTGCCTGGAGTAGGTCTTATTCACCCCTCCACTTT.

The table lists this clonotype with a few counts. This sequence joins TRBV3-1 and TRBJ1-1, with D unclear. This CDR3 has 16 amino acids. Germline values: CDR1 LGHDT, CDR2 YNNKEL (reference sequence). Trimming took off 2 bases at V and 6 bases at J, with 19 bases between the two ends. The CDR3 nucleotides are TGTGCCAGCAGCCAAAGTGCAGGACGGATTAGCTCTGAAGCTTTCTTT. Translated: CASSQSAGRISSEAFF.

In its sample, this clonotype was seen a few times. The J gene is TRBJ1-1, the V gene TRBV4-1; 7 nucleotides match TRBD1. The CDR3 extends over 17 amino acids. The germline V gene has CDR1 MGHRA and CDR2 YSYEKL. Trimming at V came to 2 bases and at J to 1 base, leaving 10 bases not matched to a gene. CDR3 nucleotide sequence: TGCGCCAGCAGCCAAATACAGGGGATTTGGGCGAACACTGAAGCTTTCTTT. Its translation: CASSQIQGIWANTEAFF.

There are a few counts of this clonotype. This chain connects TRBV4-1 to TRBJ2-2, with D tentatively TRBD1 (5 bases). The CDR3 is 15 amino acids. V dropped 6 bases and J dropped 2 bases, with 13 bases sitting between them. Per germline, CDR1 MGHRA and CDR2 YSYEKL. The CDR3 loop is CASSVGVGNTGELFF. The CDR3 DNA follows: TGCGCCAGCAGTGTAGGGGTTGGCAACACCGGGGAGCTGTTTTTT.

Turning to this clonotype: A much larger clonotype is one base distant, so this may be a read error. Given the absence of the conserved phenylalanine or tryptophan at the CDR3 end, a read error is likely. The CDR3 reads CASSLVAGNTEAFS. The DNA for the CDR3 is TGCGCCAGCAGCTTGGTAGCGGGGAACACTGAAGCTTTCTCT. The J gene is TRBJ1-1, the V gene TRBV5-1; D not certain. The germline V gene has CDR1 SGHRS and CDR2 YFSETQ. Trimming left V 0 bases short and J 1 base short, with 7 bases between. This CDR3 region has 14 residues.